This T cell receptor beta chain was obtained from a study of blood T cells in healthy people across ages. Study results and caveats: Because donor CMV status was unknown, expanded clonotype changes were possibly confounded. Older age coincided with a roughly linear decline in TCR beta diversity per million T cells.

Trimming stripped 0 bases from V and 5 bases from J, with 10 bases between. The length of the CDR3 is 15 residues. Germline lookup yields CDR1 LNHNV and CDR2 YYDKDF (reference sequence). Each individual donor underwent a draw of ten milliliters of peripheral blood. The authors ran a second PCR of about 6 to 11 cycles using a sample-barcoded 5' primer and a J-beta primer mix. Each cDNA molecule was tagged by a template-switch adaptor that had 12 random nucleotides. TCRdb analysed the 5' RACE reads with MiXCR anew, one entry per CDR3 protein. The sample holds roughly 1.5 million distinct CDR3 sequences; approximately 39% are singletons and the top ten take about 4%. Regarding this clonotype: Its antigen is undetermined.

The TCR was taken from a woman younger than 35 in good health. The sample consisted of blood. The chain links TRBV15 to TRBJ2-2, with D possibly TRBD2 on 5 matching bases. Here the CDR3 DNA reads TGTGCCACCAGCAGAGATGACTATTCAACCGGGGAGCTGTTTTTT. This codes for CATSRDDYSTGELFF.